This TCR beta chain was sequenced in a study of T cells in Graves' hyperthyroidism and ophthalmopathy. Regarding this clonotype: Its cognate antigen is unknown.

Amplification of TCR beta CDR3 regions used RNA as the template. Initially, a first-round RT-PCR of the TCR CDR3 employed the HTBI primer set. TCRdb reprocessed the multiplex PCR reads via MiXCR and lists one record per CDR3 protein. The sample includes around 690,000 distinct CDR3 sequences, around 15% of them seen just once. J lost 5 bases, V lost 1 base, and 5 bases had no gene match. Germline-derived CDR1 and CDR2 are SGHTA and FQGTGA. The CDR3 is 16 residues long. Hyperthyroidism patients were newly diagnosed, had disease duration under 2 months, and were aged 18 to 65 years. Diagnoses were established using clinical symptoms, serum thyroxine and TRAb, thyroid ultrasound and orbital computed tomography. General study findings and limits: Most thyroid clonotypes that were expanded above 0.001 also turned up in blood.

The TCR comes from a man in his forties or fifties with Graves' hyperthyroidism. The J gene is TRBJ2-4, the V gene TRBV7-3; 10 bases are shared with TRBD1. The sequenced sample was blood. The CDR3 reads CASSLIGGTGENIQYF. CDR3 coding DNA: TGTGCCAGCAGCTTAATAGGGGGGACAGGGGAAAACATTCAGTACTTC.